Presented here are 6 T cell receptor beta chains from one specimen sequenced in a study of cytomegalovirus exposure and HLA in healthy donors (dated by TCRdb to about 2017). The library was prepared using the immunoSEQ multiplex PCR assay. TCRdb re-hosts the immuneACCESS table, in-frame sequences only. Its copies lack some clones; in the studies checked, an unresolved V gene accounts for under half of them, and the cause for the rest is not known. This sample comprises approximately 82,000 clones, 95% of them detected only once. The top ten clones comprise 0.69% of the sample. What was sequenced was PBMCs. The receptors come from a woman aged 18-29 years in good health and CMV-seronegative.

This clone appeared a few times. The V call is TRBV7-9, the J call TRBJ2-5; tentatively, D is TRBD2 (6 bases). This CDR3 is built from 15 residues. Germline V CDR1 and CDR2: SEHNR, FQNEAQ (reference sequence). With 4 bases removed from V and 1 base from J, the gap between germline ends came to 13 bases. CDR3 bases: TGTGCCAGCAGCTCTTGGAGGGCCCCCCAAGAGACCCAGTACTTC. It translates to CASSSWRAPQETQYF.

The chain joins TRBV5-4 to TRBJ1-3, with D tentatively TRBD1 (6 bases). Trimming removed 1 base at V and 2 bases at J, with 16 bases between. The CDR3 is 17 residues long. Looked up from germline, CDR1 is SGHNT and CDR2 is YYREEE (reference sequence). The DNA for the CDR3 is TGTGCCAGCAGCTTGTCGTCAGGGGTCATCCCTGGAAACACCATATATTTT. This translates into CASSLSSGVIPGNTIYF.

This rearrangement joins TRBV4-3 to TRBJ2-7; TRBD2 is a possible D gene (5 bases). The CDR3 extends over 15 amino acids. CDR1 and CDR2 (germline): LGHNA, YSLEER. V was clipped by 4 bases and J by 0 bases, with 13 bases between them. The CDR3 is CASSLLTGSSYEQYF. The DNA of the CDR3 is TGCGCCAGCAGCCTTCTCACGGGAAGCTCCTACGAGCAGTACTTC.

The chain has TRBV7-6 and TRBJ2-1; D not resolved. Trimming pared 1 base from V and 8 bases from J, leaving 12 bases between. Germline V gives CDR1 SGHVS, CDR2 FNYEAQ. This CDR3 is 14 amino acids long. As DNA, the CDR3 is TGTGCCAGCAGCTTAGGGGTTAGCACGGATGAGCAGTTCTTC. Translation: CASSLGVSTDEQFF. Using reference TRBV7-6 and TRBJ2-1 for the parts outside the CDR3, the full variable domain is GAGVSQSPRYKVTKRGQDVALRCDPISGHVSLYWYRQALGQGPEFLTYFNYEAQQDKSGLPNDRFSAERPEGSISTLTIQRTEQRDSAMYRCASSLGVSTDEQFFGPGTRLTVL.

The chain carries TRBV4-1 and TRBJ2-1; 7 nucleotides match TRBD2. The length of the CDR3 is 12 residues. J lost 16 bases, V lost 3 bases, and 9 bases had no gene match. Germline CDR1 reads MGHRA; CDR2 reads YSYEKL. CDR3 sequence: CASSQGGGLHFF. CDR3 DNA sequence: TGCGCCAGCAGCCAGGGCGGGGGTCTTCACTTCTTC.

The chain is built from TRBV27 and TRBJ2-1; 8 bases fit TRBD2. This CDR3 has 15 amino acids. Germline V gives CDR1 MNHEY, CDR2 SMNVEV (reference sequence). The J segment lost 3 bases and the V segment lost 5 bases, leaving 6 bases of the junction unmatched. The CDR3 sequence: CASSTSGSGYNEQFF. For the CDR3, the DNA is TGTGCCAGCAGTACAAGCGGGAGCGGCTACAATGAGCAGTTCTTC.